A single sample is the source of the 18 T cell receptor beta chains below, sequenced in a study of CD8 T cells in Susac syndrome. Random hexamers primed reverse transcription of about 0.45 to 1 ug RNA. TCRdb recomputed calls from the immunoSEQ multiplex PCR reads with MiXCR, one row per CDR3 protein. In the table there are 55,000 to 70,000 distinct CDR3 sequences, over 90% of which are singletons. Sequencing was performed on CD8+ T cells from PBMCs. These receptors came from a human donor in good health.

CDR3: CASSAVRSYQETQYF. Here the CDR3 DNA reads TGTGCCAGCAGCGCCGTGAGATCTTACCAAGAGACCCAGTACTTC. The chain uses TRBV7-6 and TRBJ2-5; D is unresolved. The V and J ends lost 5 bases and 0 bases respectively, with 13 bases between them. The length of the CDR3 is 15 residues. From germline, CDR1 is SGHVS and CDR2 FNYEAQ.

The J gene is TRBJ2-5, the V gene TRBV5-1, with D perhaps matching TRBD1 or TRBD2 (7 bases each). V was pared by 4 bases and J by 5 bases, with 15 bases between. The length of the CDR3 is 14 residues. From germline, CDR1 is SGHRS and CDR2 YFSETQ. The CDR3 DNA reads TGCGCCAGCAGCATACAGGGGCGGGAGGAGACCCAGTACTTC. Protein sequence: CASSIQGREETQYF. The full variable domain, in which reference TRBV5-1 and TRBJ2-5 provide the parts outside the CDR3, is KAGVTQTPRYLIKTRGQQVTLSCSPISGHRSVSWYQQTPGQGLQFLFEYFSETQRNKGNFPGRFSGRQFSNSRSEMNVSTLELGDSALYLCASSIQGREETQYFGPGTRLLVL.

This chain links TRBV5-1 with TRBJ2-7; 9 positions match TRBD1. This CDR3 spans 15 amino acids. J was trimmed by 1 base and V by 2 bases; bases with no gene match: 4. Germline V lookup: CDR1 SGHRS, CDR2 YFSETQ. CDR3 sequence (DNA): TGCGCCAGCAGCTTAACAGGGGGCGTATCCTACGAGCAGTACTTC. Residues: CASSLTGGVSYEQYF.

This clonotype showed up just once. This rearrangement joins TRBV7-9 to TRBJ2-3; unclear D gene. The CDR3 is 13 amino acids. V lost 1 base, J lost 11 bases, and 13 bases lay in between. The V gene's germline CDR1 is SEHNR and CDR2 FQNEAQ (reference sequence). The CDR3 loop is CASSLVAQPEQYF. The CDR3, as DNA: TGTGCCAGCAGCTTAGTCGCCCAGCCGGAGCAGTATTTT.

V gene TRBV30 combines with J gene TRBJ1-1, with TRBD1 matching over 10 bases. Germline trimming cut 3 bases from V and 7 bases from J; bases unmatched to any gene: 8. The CDR3 contains 14 residues. CDR1 and CDR2 (germline): GTSNPN, SVGIG (reference sequence). The CDR3 here is CAWSAGQGRDEAFF. CDR3 nucleotides: TGTGCCTGGAGCGCGGGACAGGGGCGGGATGAAGCTTTCTTT.

The genes are TRBV12-3 or TRBV12-4 and TRBJ1-1; 9 bases map to TRBD1. This CDR3 has 16 residues. Trimming removed 4 bases from V and 1 base from J; junction bases left unmatched: 7. CDR3 sequence reads: CASSWDDRGGNTEAFF. The CDR3 DNA is TGTGCCAGCAGTTGGGACGACAGGGGGGGGAACACTGAAGCTTTCTTT.

The chain recombines TRBV4-1 with TRBJ1-4; the match to TRBD1 covers 7 bases. Germline V gene data show CDR1 as MGHRA and CDR2 as YSYEKL. Losses at the gene ends were 0 bases for V and 8 bases for J; bases not matched to a gene: 12. The CDR3 consists of 17 residues. In DNA form, the CDR3 reads TGCGCCAGCAGCCAAGAAGATTGGACAGGCCCAGAGGAAAAACTGTTTTTT. Translated, it gives CASSQEDWTGPEEKLFF.

The chain recombines TRBV6-2 or TRBV6-3 with TRBJ1-1; D gene unclear. This CDR3 region has 15 residues. Trimming removed 0 bases from V and 5 bases from J, with 13 bases in between. The germline CDR1 and CDR2 sequences are MNHEY and SVGEGT. CDR3 bases: TGTGCCAGCAGTTACTCGATATACGGCCCTACTGAAGCTTTCTTT. Its translation is CASSYSIYGPTEAFF.

This clonotype was detected a few times. The chain is built from TRBV6-6 and TRBJ2-7, with D perhaps matching TRBD1 (5 bases). This CDR3 is 12 amino acids long. Trimming stripped 5 bases from V and 5 bases from J, with 10 bases between. The germline gives CDR1 MNHNY, CDR2 SVGAGI (reference sequence). CDR3: CASSPQGHEQYF. Here the CDR3 DNA reads TGTGCCAGCAGTCCGCAGGGCCACGAGCAGTACTTC.

This clonotype was recorded only once. The V gene is TRBV7-9, the J gene TRBJ1-3; tentatively, D is TRBD1 (6 bases). Looked up from germline, CDR1 is SEHNR and CDR2 is FQNEAQ (reference sequence). V lost 1 base and J 0 bases, leaving 13 bases between the germline ends. The length of the CDR3 is 17 residues. The CDR3 loop reads CASSLDDDRLSGNTIYF. The CDR3 DNA reads TGTGCCAGCAGCTTAGACGATGACAGGCTCTCTGGAAACACCATATATTTT.

This clonotype was recorded only once. This chain uses TRBV2 with TRBJ2-7; tentative D call: TRBD2 (6 bases). V shed 8 bases and J shed 4 bases, with 15 bases lying between them. Germline V gene lookup returns CDR1 SNHLY and CDR2 FYNNEI. The CDR3 totals 13 residues. The CDR3 is CASLEPGGYEQYF. The CDR3 DNA reads as TGTGCCAGCCTGGAACCCGGGGGTTACGAGCAGTACTTC.

The chain recombines TRBV25-1 with TRBJ2-4; D unclear. CDR3 length equals 12 residues. Germline CDR1 is MGHDK and CDR2 is SYGVNS. Trimming pared 5 bases from V and 2 bases from J, leaving 4 bases between. CDR3 in DNA: TGTGCCAGCAGTATATCCAAAAACATTCAGTACTTC. This sequence encodes CASSISKNIQYF.

The CDR3 DNA reads as TGTGCCAGCAGCTTTCCGGAGTCAACGACAGGGGGGTGGGGAGAGACCCAGTACTTC. This sequence encodes CASSFPESTTGGWGETQYF. This chain uses TRBV11-2 with TRBJ2-5, with 9 bases identical to TRBD1. Germline V gene data show CDR1 as SGHAT and CDR2 as FQNNGV. Germline trimming cut 3 bases from V and 4 bases from J; bases unmatched to any gene: 18. CDR3 length equals 19 residues.

The CDR3 DNA sequence: TGTGCCAGCAGTGAAGGGGCAGCCCCGGGGTTGGACTATGGCTACACCTTC. As protein: CASSEGAAPGLDYGYTF. The genes are TRBV2 and TRBJ1-2; D not resolved. This CDR3 region has 17 residues. V was shortened by 1 base and J by 3 bases, with 18 bases between the two germline ends. Germline assignment: CDR1 SNHLY and CDR2 FYNNEI.

The genes are TRBV29-1 and TRBJ1-4, with 7 bases identical to TRBD1. Germline V gene lookup returns CDR1 SQVTM and CDR2 ANQGSEA. The CDR3 has 13 amino acids. V gave up 4 bases and J gave up 7 bases; unmatched junction bases: 6. The CDR3 region has the DNA TGCAGCGTTGGACAGGGCGCGGTTGAAAAACTGTTTTTT. Protein: CSVGQGAVEKLFF.

This rearrangement joins TRBV7-9 to TRBJ1-1, with 8 bases aligning to TRBD1. Per germline, CDR1 SEHNR and CDR2 FQNEAQ (reference sequence). The CDR3 has 17 residues. Trimming cost V 0 bases and J 2 bases; bases outside gene matches: 8. CDR3 residues: CASSLAPGQGPNTEAFF. CDR3 sequence (DNA): TGTGCCAGCAGCTTAGCGCCCGGACAGGGCCCAAACACTGAAGCTTTCTTT.

The chain employs TRBV6-2 or TRBV6-3 and TRBJ2-1; D remains unclear. V shed 0 bases and J shed 8 bases, with 11 bases lying between them. Germline assignment: CDR1 MNHEY and CDR2 SVGEGT. The CDR3 loop spans 14 amino acids. The CDR3 is CASSYSKKDHEQFF. CDR3 nucleotides: TGTGCCAGCAGTTACTCGAAAAAGGATCATGAGCAGTTCTTC.

V gene TRBV19 combines with J gene TRBJ1-5, with D possibly being TRBD1 (5 bases). In germline, CDR1 is LNHDA, CDR2 SQIVND (reference sequence). CDR3 length: 14 amino acids. V shed 0 bases and J shed 11 bases, with 14 bases lying between them. The CDR3 sequence: CASSIDDSPGAQHF. In DNA form, the CDR3 reads TGTGCCAGTAGTATAGATGACAGCCCGGGTGCCCAGCATTTT.